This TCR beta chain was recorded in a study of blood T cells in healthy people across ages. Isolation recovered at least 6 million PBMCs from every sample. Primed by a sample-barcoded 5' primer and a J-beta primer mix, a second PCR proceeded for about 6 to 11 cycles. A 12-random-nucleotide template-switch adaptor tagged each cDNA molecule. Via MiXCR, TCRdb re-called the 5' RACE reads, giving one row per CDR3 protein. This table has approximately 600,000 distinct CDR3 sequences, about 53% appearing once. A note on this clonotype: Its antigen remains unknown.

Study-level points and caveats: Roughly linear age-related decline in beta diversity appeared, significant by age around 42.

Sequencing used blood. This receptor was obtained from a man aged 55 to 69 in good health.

CDR3 coding DNA: TGCAGTGCTTACGTGGGTCTAGCGGGGGTCAATGAGCAGTTCTTC. Encoded protein: CSAYVGLAGVNEQFF. The chain joins TRBV20-1 to TRBJ2-1, with TRBD2 matching over 10 bases. CDR1 and CDR2 (germline): DFQATT, SNEGSKA (reference sequence). CDR3 size: 15 residues. The V and J ends lost 5 bases and 6 bases, in that order; junction bases with no gene match: 10.